A selection of T cell receptor beta chains follows, all from one sample in a study of T cells in Graves' hyperthyroidism and ophthalmopathy. TCRdb re-analysed the multiplex PCR reads in MiXCR, keeping a single row per CDR3 protein. The data show hundreds of thousands of distinct CDR3 sequences, roughly 37% seen once. Sequencing used blood. The receptor set was obtained from a man between 18 and 29 years old with Graves' hyperthyroidism. Each CDR3 is given with its conserved first and last residue. D genes are given only for firm matches. The size of a clone is reported for some rows only, either as once, few or many, or as a class for expanded clones.

many,13,TRBJ2-2,-,TRBV10-3,TGTGCCGTCGGGACGGTGAACACCGGGGAGCTGTTTTTT,CAVGTVNTGELFF
many,12,TRBJ1-1,-,TRBV12-3/TRBV12-4,TGTGCCAGCAGTTGGGGGGAAACTGAAGCTTTCTTT,CASSWGETEAFF
many,14,TRBJ2-5,-,TRBV20-1,TGCAGTGCTAGAGGCCCGTGGGGCCAAGAGACCCAGTACTTC,CSARGPWGQETQYF
once,14,TRBJ1-5,-,TRBV25-1,TGTGCCAGCAGTGAATTTTTTTTGTTGGAGCCCCAGCATTTT,CASSEFFLLEPQHF
few,15,TRBJ1-1,-,TRBV7-8,TGTGCCAGCAGCTTAGCGGGCAGGGATGTCGCTGAAGCTTTCTTT,CASSLAGRDVAEAFF
many,15,TRBJ1-1,TRBD1,TRBV5-1,TGTGCCAGCAGCTTGGGGGACAGGGGGAACACTGAAGCTTTCTTT,CASSLGDRGNTEAFF
-,15,TRBJ1-4,TRBD1,TRBV12-3/TRBV12-4,TGTGCCAGCAGCGACTACAGGGGGCCTAATGAAAAACTGTTTTTT,CASSDYRGPNEKLFF
few,13,TRBJ2-7,TRBD1,TRBV20-1,TGCAGTGCCTCTGACAGGGACCTTTACGAGCAGTACTTC,CSASDRDLYEQYF
few,17,TRBJ2-5,-,TRBV7-9,TGTGCCAGCAGCGAAAGCGGGTCAAGGAAAACTCAAGAGACCCAGTACTTC,CASSESGSRKTQETQYF
many,15,TRBJ2-7,-,TRBV15,TGTGCCACCAGCACGTACGCGGGACATAGATACGAGCAGTACTTC,CATSTYAGHRYEQYF
-,14,TRBJ1-2,-,TRBV5-1,TGCGCCAGCAGCTTGGATAACCCGCGGGGAGGCTACACCTTC,CASSLDNPRGGYTF
-,15,TRBJ2-3,TRBD1,TRBV14,TGTGCCAGCAGCCAAGTCAGGGGGCGCACAGATACGCAGTATTTT,CASSQVRGRTDTQYF
-,13,TRBJ2-7,-,TRBV19,TGTGCCAGTAGTATTGGAGCGAACGCCGAGCAGTACTTC,CASSIGANAEQYF